The clone carrying this T cell receptor (beta chain) was seen many times. Its antigen is as yet unknown. V was clipped by 5 bases and J by 0 bases; unmatched bases: 9. The germline V gene encodes CDR1 SNHLY and CDR2 FYNNEI. The CDR3 sequence is 17 residues long. The sample is drawn from a study of read filtering for tumor transcriptome and immune sequencing. The overall study: After DNase treatment, RNA was made into whole-transcriptome libraries. IR-seq gave about 3.5 to 11 million TCR reads per sample; RNA-seq gave about 80 to 1,300.

Molecular barcoded adaptors covering alpha/delta and beta/gamma chains were used on approximately 400 ng RNA. TCRdb ran MiXCR on the reads and lists one entry per CDR3 protein. Found here are roughly 67,000 distinct CDR3 sequences, approximately 19% of them singletons; the top ten hold approximately 11%. Study observations and caveats: Around 84% of IR-seq clonotypes had one read, totaling about 4% of reads; RNA-seq: about 69% and 49%.

The chain links TRBV2 to TRBJ2-1; 8 bases agree with TRBD2. Sequences were obtained from a population of CD138-negative cells sorted from bone marrow. This receptor was identified in a donor at least 40 years old with multiple myeloma. CDR3 residues: CASSPASGRHSYNEQFF. CDR3 DNA: TGTGCCAGCAGTCCGGCTAGCGGGCGCCACTCCTACAATGAGCAGTTCTTC. The full variable domain, completed using reference TRBV2 and TRBJ2-1, is EPEVTQTPSHQVTQMGQEVILRCVPISNHLYFYWYRQILGQKVEFLVSFYNNEISEKSEIFDDQFSVERPDGSNFTLKIRSTKLEDSAMYFCASSPASGRHSYNEQFFGPGTRLTVL.